This T cell receptor (beta chain) was sequenced in a study of blood T cell repertoires in COVID-19. The wider study: Sample material is recorded as cDNA or gDNA derived from T cells, B-cell-depleted T cells, or PBMCs.

Only in-frame clones appear in the TCRdb table, and some are missing; sequencing was by immunoSEQ multiplex PCR. The sample contains 110,000 to 150,000 clones, over 70% of which appear only once. CDR1 SGDLS and CDR2 YYNGEE come from the germline V gene. The CDR3 contains 14 residues. Trimming removed 0 bases at V and 10 bases at J, with 14 bases between. This rearrangement joins TRBV9 to TRBJ2-1, with D possibly matching TRBD2 (6 bases). The source material was peripheral blood. The clonotype comes from a woman aged 55 to 70 with acute or convalescent COVID-19. This CDR3 is CASSVGGTLGEQFF. The CDR3 nucleotides read TGTGCCAGCAGCGTAGGAGGGACTCTCGGGGAGCAGTTCTTC.